The clone carrying this T cell receptor (beta chain) has a count of ten or more. Antigen: not known. The data were obtained in a study of prognosis after radiotherapy for stage I lung cancer. This CDR3 contains 14 residues. Germline V gene lookup returns CDR1 SGHNT and CDR2 YYREEE (reference sequence). V lost 4 bases and J lost 2, with 12 bases in between. The TCR beta CDR3 region was amplified from genomic DNA, with two rounds of multiplex PCR being used for the amplification. First-round PCR, the initial amplification, used primers specific to each TRBV and TRBJ gene. Each CDR3 protein gets one entry after TCRdb re-called the multiplex PCR reads with MiXCR. The table records some 30,000 distinct CDR3 sequences, approximately 51% of them present only once. General study points: Unique TCR clone counts went down once patients had stereotactic body radiation therapy, median about 10,000 versus 6,900. When patients developed distant metastases, their Shannon entropy after stereotactic body radiation therapy was lower. As reported, TRBV and TRBJ gene usage differed between patients who had metastases and those who did not.

This rearrangement joins TRBV5-4 to TRBJ2-5, with D perhaps matching TRBD2 (6 bases). The source is a donor older than 45 with non-small cell lung cancer. Here the sequenced sample was PBMCs, taken before or after stereotactic body radiation therapy (not recorded which). CDR3 protein: CASSPAGIQETQYF. CDR3 in DNA: TGTGCCAGCAGCCCGGCGGGAATACAAGAGACCCAGTACTTC.